This record looks at one T cell receptor beta chain sequence and its context. Its antigen is still unknown. The CDR3 loop spans 12 amino acids. The germline V gene has CDR1 SEHNR and CDR2 FQNEAQ (reference sequence). V lost 4 bases, J lost 3 bases, and 6 bases lay in between. The data were produced by immunoSEQ multiplex PCR, yet TCRdb's version contains in-frame clones alone and is incomplete. The data contain around 96,000 clones, around 84% of them singletons. This sample is drawn from a study of T cell responses to AZD1222 COVID-19 vaccine. Study results and limitations: Donors in the cohort were predominantly white British and more often female, and clonal diversity was possibly underestimated. Reportedly, close to half of spike-specific TCRs are directed against unmutated variant regions. When two AZD1222 doses had been given, Spike-specific TCR breadth and depth rose. The number of AZD1222 recipients seropositive at baseline was only six.

V usage is TRBV7-9 and J usage is TRBJ1-2; D is undetermined. The sample in question was peripheral blood, obtained 28 days after the second AZD1222 dose. The clonotype was recovered from an adult who received the AZD1222 COVID-19 vaccine. This chain's CDR3 is CASSSYYYGYTF. The CDR3 DNA sequence: TGTGCCAGCAGCTCATATTACTATGGCTACACCTTC. Using reference TRBV7-9 and TRBJ1-2 for the parts outside the CDR3, the full variable domain is DTGVSQNPRHKITKRGQNVTFRCDPISEHNRLYWYRQTLGQGPEFLTYFQNEAQLEKSRLLSDRFSAERPKGSFSTLEIQRTEQGDSAMYLCASSSYYYGYTFGSGTRLTVV.